A selection of T cell receptor beta chains follows, all from one sample in a study of blood T cell repertoires in COVID-19. Produced via immunoSEQ multiplex PCR; TCRdb's table is partial and in-frame only. The sample has about 160,000 clones, about four fifths seen once; the top ten hold 8% to 11%. Material for sequencing was peripheral blood. Source of these receptors: a woman older than 75 with active or convalescent COVID-19. CDR3s include the opening cysteine and the closing phenylalanine or tryptophan. Fields, in order: J gene, CDR3 length, V gene, clone size, D gene, CDR3 DNA, CDR3 protein. The D gene is left open where the match is weak. Part of the rows lack a size; the others show once, few, many or a class for expanded clones.

j_gene: TRBJ1-1
len: 15
v_gene: TRBV19
abundance: -
d_gene: -
CDR3nt: TGTGCCAGTAGAAAAGACGGGAGCCGGGGGTCCGAAGCTTTCTTT
CDR3aa: CASRKDGSRGSEAFF

j_gene: TRBJ2-2
len: 14
v_gene: TRBV7-3
abundance: -
d_gene: -
CDR3nt: TGTGCCAGCAGCTTTACCTATAACACCGGGGAGCTGTTTTTT
CDR3aa: CASSFTYNTGELFF

j_gene: TRBJ1-4
len: 13
v_gene: TRBV5-8
abundance: -
d_gene: TRBD1
CDR3nt: TGTGCCAGCAGGACAGGGTGGGGAGAAAAACTGTTTTTT
CDR3aa: CASRTGWGEKLFF

j_gene: TRBJ2-6
len: 15
v_gene: TRBV4-1
abundance: -
d_gene: -
CDR3nt: TGCGCCAGCAGCCAGTCAACAGGTGGGGCCAACGTCCTGACTTTC
CDR3aa: CASSQSTGGANVLTF

j_gene: TRBJ1-6
len: 13
v_gene: TRBV12-3/TRBV12-4
abundance: -
d_gene: -
CDR3nt: TGTGCCAGCAGTTCAAACCCGGGAACACCCCTCCACTTT
CDR3aa: CASSSNPGTPLHF

j_gene: TRBJ2-7
len: 15
v_gene: TRBV28
abundance: -
d_gene: TRBD1
CDR3nt: TGTGCCAGCAGAGTGGGGGGACAGGGGGCCCACGAGCAGTACTTC
CDR3aa: CASRVGGQGAHEQYF

j_gene: TRBJ2-2
len: 17
v_gene: TRBV19
abundance: few
d_gene: TRBD2
CDR3nt: TGTGCCAGTATTCCCCCTAGCGGGAGGGGGAACACCGGGGAGCTGTTTTTT
CDR3aa: CASIPPSGRGNTGELFF

j_gene: TRBJ1-2
len: 13
v_gene: TRBV5-5
abundance: -
d_gene: -
CDR3nt: TGTGCCAGCAGCTGGCGGGGAGGGAATGGCTACACCTTC
CDR3aa: CASSWRGGNGYTF

j_gene: TRBJ2-1
len: 14
v_gene: TRBV6-2/TRBV6-3
abundance: -
d_gene: -
CDR3nt: TGTGCCAGCAGTCTAGTACTCTCCTACAATGAGCAGTTCTTC
CDR3aa: CASSLVLSYNEQFF

j_gene: TRBJ1-1
len: 12
v_gene: TRBV6-5
abundance: -
d_gene: -
CDR3nt: TGTGCCAGCAGCGCTTTTCAGGGAACGGCTTTCTTT
CDR3aa: CASSAFQGTAFF

j_gene: TRBJ1-5
len: 16
v_gene: TRBV6-2/TRBV6-3
abundance: -
d_gene: -
CDR3nt: TGTGCCAGCAGTTCGGTTAGAGTCCAGGAGGGGCAGCCCCAGCATTTT
CDR3aa: CASSSVRVQEGQPQHF

j_gene: TRBJ1-1
len: 15
v_gene: TRBV2
abundance: -
d_gene: -
CDR3nt: TGTGCCAGCCGGCGGTTGGAGTTGCCAAACACTGAAGCTTTCTTT
CDR3aa: CASRRLELPNTEAFF

j_gene: TRBJ1-2
len: 14
v_gene: TRBV4-1
abundance: -
d_gene: -
CDR3nt: TGCGCCAGCAGCCAAGTCACTGGGGAGTATGGCTACACCTTC
CDR3aa: CASSQVTGEYGYTF

j_gene: TRBJ2-3
len: 15
v_gene: TRBV5-1
abundance: -
d_gene: TRBD2
CDR3nt: TGCGCCAGCAGCCCGACCCTGGGGGGAGGGGATACGCAGTATTTT
CDR3aa: CASSPTLGGGDTQYF

j_gene: TRBJ2-2
len: 13
v_gene: TRBV12-3/TRBV12-4
abundance: -
d_gene: -
CDR3nt: TGTGCCAGCAGGCCAGGGTTCACCGGGGAGCTGTTTTTT
CDR3aa: CASRPGFTGELFF

j_gene: TRBJ1-4
len: 14
v_gene: TRBV3-1/TRBV3-2
abundance: -
d_gene: -
CDR3nt: TGTGCCAGCAGCCAAGATCTATCTGCCGGGGAACTGTTTTTT
CDR3aa: CASSQDLSAGELFF

j_gene: TRBJ1-4
len: 13
v_gene: TRBV19
abundance: -
d_gene: TRBD1
CDR3nt: TGTGCCAGTTCGACAGGGAGGAATGAAAAACTGTTTTTT
CDR3aa: CASSTGRNEKLFF

j_gene: TRBJ2-5
len: 15
v_gene: TRBV19
abundance: few
d_gene: TRBD1
CDR3nt: TGTGCCAGTAGTATCTGGGACAGGGAAGGAGAGACCCAGTACTTC
CDR3aa: CASSIWDREGETQYF